These 10 T cell receptor beta chains were sequenced from one sample in a study of CD8 T cells in ankylosing spondylitis. MiXCR, run by TCRdb on the 5' RACE reads, gives a single entry per CDR3 protein. Of a few hundred thousand distinct CDR3 sequences in the sample, less than 25% were seen once. Sequencing used blood, either unsorted or a sorted T cell fraction (not recorded which). The source of these receptors is a female donor with ankylosing spondylitis or in good health (not recorded which).

This clonotype was recorded a few times. The rearrangement uses TRBV18 and TRBJ1-1; tentative D call: TRBD1 (6 bases). Per germline, CDR1 KGHSH and CDR2 LQKENI. The V end was cut by 3 bases, the J end by 0 bases, with 8 bases between. This CDR3 contains 14 residues. The CDR3 DNA reads TGTGCCAGCTCACCCAGGGGACTGAACACTGAAGCTTTCTTT. Translation: CASSPRGLNTEAFF.

V gene TRBV5-1 combines with J gene TRBJ2-7; perhaps TRBD2 as D (5 bases). The germline V gene has CDR1 SGHRS and CDR2 YFSETQ. The CDR3 loop spans 14 amino acids. The germline V and J ends were trimmed by 5 bases and 3 bases, with 15 bases remaining between them. CDR3 bases: TGCGCCAGCAGAATTACTAGTAATCACTACGAGCAGTACTTC. Its translation is CASRITSNHYEQYF.

This clonotype was counted many times. V is TRBV27 and J is TRBJ2-7; a weak D match, TRBD1 (6 bases). The V end was cut by 6 bases, the J end by 1 base, with 10 bases between. Germline V lookup: CDR1 MNHEY, CDR2 SMNVEV (reference sequence). The CDR3 spans 13 residues. CDR3 region: CASRLQGSYEQYF. The CDR3 nucleotides read TGTGCCAGCAGGCTACAGGGATCCTACGAGCAGTACTTC.

This chain joins TRBV5-1 and TRBJ2-3, with 8 bases lining up with TRBD1. This CDR3 spans 16 amino acids. V lost 4 bases and J lost 2; bases outside the gene matches: 9. In germline, CDR1 is SGHRS, CDR2 YFSETQ. The CDR3 is CASSSIRDRITDTQYF. The CDR3 nucleotides read TGCGCCAGCAGCAGTATCCGGGACAGGATCACAGATACGCAGTATTTT.

Turning to this clonotype: One base away lies a much larger clone, so this may be a sequencing read error. This chain joins TRBV5-1 and TRBJ2-3, with 8 nucleotides matching TRBD1. The CDR3 is made up of 15 amino acids. V shed 3 bases and J 0 bases; nucleotides not matched to a gene: 3. Germline V CDR1 and CDR2: SGHRS, YFSETQ. In DNA, the CDR3 is TGCGCCAGCAGCTGGGACAGGACGAGCACAGATACGCAGTATTTT. Translation: CASSWDRTSTDTQYF.

V usage is TRBV7-6 and J usage is TRBJ2-6, with 10 bases lining up with TRBD2. Germline V gene lookup returns CDR1 SGHVS and CDR2 FNYEAQ. The junction had 10 bases not matched to a gene; V was cut back by 5 bases and J by 0 bases. The CDR3 consists of 19 residues. The CDR3 coding sequence is TGTGCCAGCAGCGCGAGGACTAGCGGTTATACCTCTGGGGCCAACGTCCTGACTTTC. This translates into CASSARTSGYTSGANVLTF.

The V and J genes are TRBV4-3 and TRBJ2-6; possible D gene TRBD1, 6 bases. This CDR3 has 17 amino acids. Germline V lookup: CDR1 LGHNA, CDR2 YSLEER. V was clipped by 2 bases and J by 2 bases, with 13 bases between them. The CDR3 DNA is TGCGCCAGCAGCCAAAGGGAAACAGGGACTGGGGCCAACGTCCTGACTTTC. Translated: CASSQRETGTGANVLTF.

At least ten counts were recorded for this clonotype. The chain combines TRBV5-1 with TRBJ2-3, with 8 bases matching TRBD1. Losses at the gene ends were 2 bases for V and 5 bases for J; bases not matched to a gene: 4. CDR3 length: 14 residues. CDR1 SGHRS and CDR2 YFSETQ come from the germline V gene. CDR3: CASSFGTGQDTQYF. CDR3 coding DNA: TGCGCCAGCAGCTTCGGGACAGGTCAAGATACGCAGTATTTT.

The sample holds a few counts of this clonotype. The chain employs TRBV5-1 and TRBJ2-1, with D possibly matching TRBD2 (6 bases). Trimming shortened V by 1 base and J by 3 bases, and 20 bases separated the two germline ends. The CDR3 is made up of 18 amino acids. Germline loops: CDR1 SGHRS, CDR2 YFSETQ. Written as DNA, the CDR3 is TGCGCCAGCAGCTTGAACGTTGGAGGGGCAGATGTCTACAATGAGCAGTTCTTC. Translated, it gives CASSLNVGGADVYNEQFF.

The chain is built from TRBV5-4 and TRBJ2-1, with 10 positions matching TRBD2. Looked up from germline, CDR1 is SGHNT and CDR2 is YYREEE (reference sequence). V lost 9 bases, J lost 9 bases, and 15 bases stayed unmatched. The CDR3 runs 15 residues. In DNA, the CDR3 is TGTGCCACCTATTTCCTTCCTAGCGGGAGAAGTGAGCAGTTCTTC. Its translation is CATYFLPSGRSEQFF.